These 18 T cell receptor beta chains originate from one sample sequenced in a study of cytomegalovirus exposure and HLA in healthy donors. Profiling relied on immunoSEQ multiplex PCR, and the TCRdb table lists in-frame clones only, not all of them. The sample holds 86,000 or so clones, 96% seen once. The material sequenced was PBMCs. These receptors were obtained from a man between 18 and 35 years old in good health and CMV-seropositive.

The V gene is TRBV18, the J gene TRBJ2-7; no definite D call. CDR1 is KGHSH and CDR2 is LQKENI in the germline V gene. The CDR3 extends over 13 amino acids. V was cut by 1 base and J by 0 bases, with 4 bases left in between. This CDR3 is CASSPLGSYEQYF. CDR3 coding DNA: TGTGCCAGCTCACCACTCGGCTCCTACGAGCAGTACTTC.

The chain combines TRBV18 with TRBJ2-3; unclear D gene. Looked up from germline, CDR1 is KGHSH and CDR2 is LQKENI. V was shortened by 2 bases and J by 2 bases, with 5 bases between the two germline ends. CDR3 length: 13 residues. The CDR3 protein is CASSPSVTDTQYF. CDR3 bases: TGTGCCAGCTCACCATCGGTCACAGATACGCAGTATTTT.

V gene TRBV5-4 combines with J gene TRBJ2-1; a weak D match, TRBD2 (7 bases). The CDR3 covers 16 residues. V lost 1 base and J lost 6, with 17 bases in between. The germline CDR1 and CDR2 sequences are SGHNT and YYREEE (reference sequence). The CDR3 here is CASSLWGGNRVNEQFF. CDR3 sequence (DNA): TGTGCCAGCAGCTTGTGGGGGGGAAACAGGGTCAATGAGCAGTTCTTC.

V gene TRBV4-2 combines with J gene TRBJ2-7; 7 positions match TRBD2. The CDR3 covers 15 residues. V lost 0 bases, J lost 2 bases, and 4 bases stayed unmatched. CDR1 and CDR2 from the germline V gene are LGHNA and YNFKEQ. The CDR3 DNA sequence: TGTGCCAGCAGCCAAGACTGGGGAGGGACCTACGAGCAGTACTTC. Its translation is CASSQDWGGTYEQYF.

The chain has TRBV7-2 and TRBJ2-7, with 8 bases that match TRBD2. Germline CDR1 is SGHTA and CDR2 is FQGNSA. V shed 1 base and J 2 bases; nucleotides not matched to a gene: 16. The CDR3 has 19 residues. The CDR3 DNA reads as TGTGCCAGCAGCTTAGGGGCGGGTATTCGACTAGCGTTTCCCTACGAGCAGTACTTC. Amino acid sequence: CASSLGAGIRLAFPYEQYF.

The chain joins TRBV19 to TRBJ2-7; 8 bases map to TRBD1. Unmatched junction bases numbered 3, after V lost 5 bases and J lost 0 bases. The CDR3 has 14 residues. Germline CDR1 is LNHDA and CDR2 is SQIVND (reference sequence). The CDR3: CASSLGQGSYEQYF. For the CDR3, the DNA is TGTGCCAGTAGTCTCGGACAGGGCTCCTACGAGCAGTACTTC.

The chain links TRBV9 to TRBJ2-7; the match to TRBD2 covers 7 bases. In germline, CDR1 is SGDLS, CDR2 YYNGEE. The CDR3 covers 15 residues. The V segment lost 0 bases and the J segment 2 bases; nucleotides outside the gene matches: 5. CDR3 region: CASSVGPSGPYEQYF. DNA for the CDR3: TGTGCCAGCAGCGTAGGACCTAGCGGACCCTACGAGCAGTACTTC.

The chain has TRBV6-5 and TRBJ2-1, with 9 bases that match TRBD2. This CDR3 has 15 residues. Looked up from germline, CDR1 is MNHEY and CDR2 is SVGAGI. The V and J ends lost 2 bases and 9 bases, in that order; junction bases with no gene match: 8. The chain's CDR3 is CASSYVGGRGSEQFF. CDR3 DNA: TGTGCCAGCAGTTACGTGGGCGGGAGGGGGTCTGAGCAGTTCTTC.

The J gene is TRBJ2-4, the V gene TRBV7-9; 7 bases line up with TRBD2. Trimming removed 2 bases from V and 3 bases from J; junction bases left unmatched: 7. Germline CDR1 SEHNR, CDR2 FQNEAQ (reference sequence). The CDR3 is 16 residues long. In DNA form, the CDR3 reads TGTGCCAGCAGCTTATGGCGGGAGATAGGCAAAAACATTCAGTACTTC. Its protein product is CASSLWREIGKNIQYF.

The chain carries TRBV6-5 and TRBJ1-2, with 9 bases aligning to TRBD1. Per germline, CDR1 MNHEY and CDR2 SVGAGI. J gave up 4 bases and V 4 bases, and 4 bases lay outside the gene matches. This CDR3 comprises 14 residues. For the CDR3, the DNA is TGTGCCAGCAGTTCCGGGACAGGGCCCTATGGCTACACCTTC. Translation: CASSSGTGPYGYTF.

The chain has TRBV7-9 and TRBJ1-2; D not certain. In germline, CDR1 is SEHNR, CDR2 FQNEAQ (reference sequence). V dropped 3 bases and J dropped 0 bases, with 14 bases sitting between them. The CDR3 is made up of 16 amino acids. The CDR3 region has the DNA TGTGCCAGCAGCTTTTGGGCCCTAAATCCTAACTATGGCTACACCTTC. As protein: CASSFWALNPNYGYTF.

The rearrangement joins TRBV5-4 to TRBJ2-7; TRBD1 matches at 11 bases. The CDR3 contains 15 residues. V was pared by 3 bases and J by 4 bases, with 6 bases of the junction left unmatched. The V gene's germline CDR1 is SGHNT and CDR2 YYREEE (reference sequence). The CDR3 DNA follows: TGTGCCAGCAGCTGGGGGGGGACAGGGGGGTACGAGCAGTACTTC. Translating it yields CASSWGGTGGYEQYF.

In DNA, the CDR3 is TGTGCCAGCAGTGAAGAGGTTAGGGAGCTAAACTATGGCTACACCTTC. It translates to CASSEEVRELNYGYTF. The rearrangement links TRBV6-1 to TRBJ1-2, with D uncertain. Germline CDR1 MNHNS, CDR2 SASEGT. The length of the CDR3 is 16 residues. The V gene lost 1 base and the J gene lost 2 bases, with 14 bases spanning the gap.

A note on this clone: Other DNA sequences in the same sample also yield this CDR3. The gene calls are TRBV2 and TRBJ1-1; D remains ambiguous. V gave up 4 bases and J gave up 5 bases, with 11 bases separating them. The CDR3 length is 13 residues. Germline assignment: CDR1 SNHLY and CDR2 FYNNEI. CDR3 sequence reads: CASSAEGGTEAFF. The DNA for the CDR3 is TGTGCCAGCAGTGCAGAGGGAGGAACTGAAGCTTTCTTT.

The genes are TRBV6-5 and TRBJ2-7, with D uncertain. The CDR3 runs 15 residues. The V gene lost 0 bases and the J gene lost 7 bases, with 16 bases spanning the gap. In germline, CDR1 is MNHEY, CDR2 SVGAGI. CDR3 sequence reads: CASSYSIAGSGEQYF. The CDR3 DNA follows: TGTGCCAGCAGTTACTCGATAGCCGGCAGTGGTGAGCAGTACTTC.

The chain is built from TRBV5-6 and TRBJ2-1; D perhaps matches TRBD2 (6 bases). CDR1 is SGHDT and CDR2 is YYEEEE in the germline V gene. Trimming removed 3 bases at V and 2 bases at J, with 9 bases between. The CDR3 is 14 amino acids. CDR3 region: CASSWDWAYNEQFF. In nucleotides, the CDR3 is TGTGCCAGCAGCTGGGACTGGGCCTACAATGAGCAGTTCTTC.

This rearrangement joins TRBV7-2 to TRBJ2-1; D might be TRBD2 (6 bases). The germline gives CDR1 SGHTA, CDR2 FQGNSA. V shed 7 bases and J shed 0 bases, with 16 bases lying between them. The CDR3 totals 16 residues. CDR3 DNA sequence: TGTGCCAGCATTTCCTACGGGGGAGGCTCCTACAATGAGCAGTTCTTC. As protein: CASISYGGGSYNEQFF.

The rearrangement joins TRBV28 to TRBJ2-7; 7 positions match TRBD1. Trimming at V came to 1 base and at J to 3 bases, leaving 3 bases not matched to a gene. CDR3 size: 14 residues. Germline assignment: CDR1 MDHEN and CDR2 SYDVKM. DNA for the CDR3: TGTGCCAGCAGTTTATCGAGACAGGGCTACGAGCAGTACTTC. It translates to CASSLSRQGYEQYF.